The entry below describes one T cell receptor beta chain. This entry belongs to a study of blood T cell repertoires in COVID-19. Authors' analysis steps: Amplification from reference gene primers served as the basis for estimated nucleated cell counts. TCRdb's copy holds only in-frame clones and misses some; the assay was immunoSEQ multiplex PCR. D and trimming were read from the DNA, whereas the V and J calls and clone size are those reported in that table. The sample records 200,000 to 300,000 clones, around nine tenths being singletons. Germline CDR1 and CDR2: SGHRS and YFSETQ. Trimming took 1 base from V and 1 from J, leaving 11 bases between them. This CDR3 region has 16 residues.

The genes are TRBV5-1 and TRBJ1-4; maybe TRBD1 (6 bases). The sample was peripheral blood. This clonotype was sampled from a woman aged 55-75 years with COVID-19, enrolled during active disease. The CDR3 DNA sequence: TGCGCCAGCAGCTTGCAGGGGAGGGGAACTAATGAAAAACTGTTTTTT. As protein: CASSLQGRGTNEKLFF. Supplemented by reference TRBV5-1 and TRBJ1-4, the full variable domain reads KAGVTQTPRYLIKTRGQQVTLSCSPISGHRSVSWYQQTPGQGLQFLFEYFSETQRNKGNFPGRFSGRQFSNSRSEMNVSTLELGDSALYLCASSLQGRGTNEKLFFGSGTQLSVL.